This note documents a single T cell receptor (delta chain) sequence. Its antigen remains undetermined. The sample holds no much larger clone one base away, and base qualities are not on file. Thymic samples were depleted of alphabeta T cells, then CD3+ TCRVdelta1+ TCRVdelta2- thymocytes were FACS-sorted. The purity of the sorted Vdelta1+ thymocytes was between roughly 97% and 99.6%. Thymic specimens came from 8 paediatric patients undergoing corrective cardiac surgery, aged from about 5 days to 16 months. Thymic tissue was dispersed, and mononuclear cells were isolated on a Histopaque-1077 density gradient. For staining, the antibodies used were anti-TCRVdelta1 clone TS8.2, anti-TCRVdelta2 clone B6, anti-CD3 clone HIT3a and anti-TCRalphabeta clone IP26. RNA extraction was performed with the RNeasy mini kit, and reverse transcription was done with Superscript III. CDR3 amplicons were generated by multiplex PCR with pooled V-gene forward primers and a constant-region reverse primer carrying Illumina adaptor overhangs. After gel purification, amplicons were indexed with Nextera index primers over roughly 8 extra PCR cycles and were then purified with AMPure XP beads. Libraries were sequenced on an Illumina MiSeq with paired-end 250 bp reads, dual indexing and about 20% PhiX spike-in. From the authors' description of their analysis: FastQC was used to check read quality, and ea-utils fastq-join was used to merge TRG read pairs. Annotation of sequences was performed with IMGT/HighV-QUEST, only productive sequences with unambiguous V-gene assignment were retained, and clonotypes were defined by identical CDR3 sequence. Downstream analysis used VDJtools 1.1.1, tcR 2.2.3, Treemap and vegan Shannon diversity in R 3.4.4. TCRdb reprocessed the public data with the CATT caller; entries with the same nucleotide sequence were combined afterwards. The V and J calls, along with clone size, are taken from TCRdb and not from the paper's own processing. The sample table shows tens of thousands of delta-chain clones, and 15% to 20% are seen once. The ten largest clonotypes hold roughly 0.5% of the sample.

V and J are trimmed by 1 base and 4 bases, and the gene matches miss 22 bases of the junction. Via the germline V gene, CDR1 is TSWWSYY and CDR2 QGS. From its cysteine to its phenylalanine, the CDR3 spans 22 amino acids. Of all the DNA, just the CDR3 is kept, 66 bases in frame from base 1. This record comes from a study of Vδ1+ human thymocytes (dated by TCRdb to 2017 to 2018). For the study in its entirety: The study characterised mRNA-level TRG and TRD CDR3 repertoires of highly purified Vdelta1+ thymocytes from young children as a data resource. Earlier work had validated the multiplex-based CDR3 amplicon strategy against 5'RACE-based methods for generating CDR3 amplicons. What the study reported, not specific to this receptor: Roughly 22% of thymic TRD sequences were found to be Vdelta2 (and few were Vdelta3) despite high sort purity, in contrast to peripheral blood Vdelta1+ controls. Donors shared many TRG clonotypes (up to 6.9x10^3), but TRD repertoires were essentially private, with at most 130 shared. The use of highly purified populations and single-cell validation was advised by the authors, since misinterpretation of bulk repertoire data could be caused by unexpected Vdelta2 sequences. Unlike the oligoclonal repertoires in peripheral blood, the thymic TRG and TRD repertoires appeared highly polyclonal, with Gaussian CDR3 length distributions. No clustering by age or sex was observed, so analyses did not stratify donors by these variables.

The receptor was isolated from a boy in the first two years of life who had congenital heart surgery. The V and J genes are TRDV1 and TRDJ1; TRDD3 lines up with 12 middle nucleotides. The specimen was Vdelta1+ gamma-delta thymocytes from the thymus. The cell subset or site label corresponds to: FACS-sorted CD3+ TCRalphabeta- TCRVdelta1+ TCRVdelta2- thymocytes. Here the CDR3 is given as CALGERVPTVVLGDTEGDKLIF. In nucleotide form, the sequence is TGTGCTCTTGGGGAACGAGTTCCTACGGTTGTGCTGGGGGATACGGAGGGCGATAAACTCATCTTT.